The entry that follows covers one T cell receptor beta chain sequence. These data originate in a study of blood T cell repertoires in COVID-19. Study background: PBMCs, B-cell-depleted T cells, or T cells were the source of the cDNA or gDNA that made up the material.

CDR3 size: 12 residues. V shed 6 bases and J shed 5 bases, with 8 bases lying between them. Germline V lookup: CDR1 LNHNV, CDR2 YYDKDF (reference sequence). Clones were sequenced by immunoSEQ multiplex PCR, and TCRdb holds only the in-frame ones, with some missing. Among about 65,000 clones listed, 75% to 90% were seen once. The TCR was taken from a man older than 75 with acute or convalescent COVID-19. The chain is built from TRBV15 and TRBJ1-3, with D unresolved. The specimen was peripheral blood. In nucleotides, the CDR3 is TGTGCCACCAGTACGGGTAGAAACACCATATATTTT. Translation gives CATSTGRNTIYF.